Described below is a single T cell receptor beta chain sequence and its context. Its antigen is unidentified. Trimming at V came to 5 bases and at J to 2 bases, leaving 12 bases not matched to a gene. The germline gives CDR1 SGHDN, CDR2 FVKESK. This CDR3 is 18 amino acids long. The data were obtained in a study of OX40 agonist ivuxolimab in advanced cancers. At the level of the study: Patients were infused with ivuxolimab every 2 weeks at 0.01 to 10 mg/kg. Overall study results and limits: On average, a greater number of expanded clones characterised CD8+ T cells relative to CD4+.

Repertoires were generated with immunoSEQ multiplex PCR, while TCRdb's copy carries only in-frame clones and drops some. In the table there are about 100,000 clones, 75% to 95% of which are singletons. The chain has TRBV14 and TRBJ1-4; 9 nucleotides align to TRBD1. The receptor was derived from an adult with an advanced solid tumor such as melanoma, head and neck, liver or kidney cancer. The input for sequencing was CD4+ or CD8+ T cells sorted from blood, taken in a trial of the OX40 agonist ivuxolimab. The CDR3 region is CASSSRTGVLATNEKLFF. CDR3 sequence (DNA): TGTGCCAGCAGCAGCCGGACAGGGGTGTTAGCGACTAATGAAAAACTGTTTTTT.